The sequence of this T cell receptor beta chain was determined in a study of cytomegalovirus exposure and HLA in healthy donors. PCR employed 60 Vbeta and 13 Jbeta primers. Clones were read by immunoSEQ multiplex PCR, and TCRdb kept only the in-frame ones, dropping some. This sample has 150,000 to 200,000 clones, with 68% found just once. Worth noting for this clone: Antigen: not known.

CDR1 and CDR2 (germline): SGHNT, YYREEE (reference sequence). With 0 bases removed from V and 4 bases from J, the gap between germline ends came to 14 bases. This CDR3 spans 15 amino acids. Findings and caveats of the study: Accounts indicate the classifier identified cytomegalovirus status with strong specificity and sensitivity.

The specimen sequenced was PBMCs. The chain combines TRBV5-4 with TRBJ2-7; tentatively, D is TRBD2 (6 bases). This TCR was recovered from a man aged 30-40 years in good health and CMV-seropositive. This CDR3 is CASSLVGTGSYEQYF. The CDR3 nucleotides are TGTGCCAGCAGCTTGGTAGGGACTGGTTCTTACGAGCAGTACTTC.